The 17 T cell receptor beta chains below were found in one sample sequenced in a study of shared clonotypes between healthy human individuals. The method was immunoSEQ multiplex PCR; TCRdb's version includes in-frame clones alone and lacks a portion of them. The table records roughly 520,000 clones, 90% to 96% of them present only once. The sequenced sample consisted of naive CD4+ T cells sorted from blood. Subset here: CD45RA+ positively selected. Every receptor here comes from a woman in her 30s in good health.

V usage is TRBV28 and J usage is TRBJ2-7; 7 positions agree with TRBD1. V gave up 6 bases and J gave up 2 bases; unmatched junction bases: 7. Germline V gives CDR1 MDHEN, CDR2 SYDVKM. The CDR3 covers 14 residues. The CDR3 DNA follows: TGTGCCAGCAGCCCAGGACAGGTAACCTACGAGCAGTACTTC. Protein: CASSPGQVTYEQYF.

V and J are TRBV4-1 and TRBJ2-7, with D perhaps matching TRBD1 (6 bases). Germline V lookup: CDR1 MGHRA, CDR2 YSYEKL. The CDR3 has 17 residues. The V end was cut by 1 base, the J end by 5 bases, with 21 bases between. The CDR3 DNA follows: TGCGCCAGCAGCCAAGGGACAGCTTGGGGATCACGACACGAGCAGTACTTC. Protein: CASSQGTAWGSRHEQYF.

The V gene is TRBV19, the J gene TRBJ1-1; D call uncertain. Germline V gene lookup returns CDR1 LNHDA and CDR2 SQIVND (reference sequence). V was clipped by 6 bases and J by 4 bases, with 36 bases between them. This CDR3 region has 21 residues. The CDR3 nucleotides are TGTGCCAGTAGCCCCGACCGGGATCGCCATCGGTTTGGCTTAGTACTCACTGAAGCTTTCTTT. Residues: CASSPDRDRHRFGLVLTEAFF. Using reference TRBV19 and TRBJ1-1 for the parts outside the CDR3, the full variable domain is DGGITQSPKYLFRKEGQNVTLSCEQNLNHDAMYWYRQDPGQGLRLIYYSQIVNDFQKGDIAEGYSVSREKKESFPLTVTSAQKNPTAFYLCASSPDRDRHRFGLVLTEAFFGQGTRLTVV.

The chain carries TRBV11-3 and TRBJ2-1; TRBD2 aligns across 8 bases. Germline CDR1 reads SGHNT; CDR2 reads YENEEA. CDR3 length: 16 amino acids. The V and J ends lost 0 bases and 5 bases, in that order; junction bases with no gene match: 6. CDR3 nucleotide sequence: TGTGCCAGCAGCTTAGATCCAGCGGGAGATCACAATGAGCAGTTCTTC. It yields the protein CASSLDPAGDHNEQFF.

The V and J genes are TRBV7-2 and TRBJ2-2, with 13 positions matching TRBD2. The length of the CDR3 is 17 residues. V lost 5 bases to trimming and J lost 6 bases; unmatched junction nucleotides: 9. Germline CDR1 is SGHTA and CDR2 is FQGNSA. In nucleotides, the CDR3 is TGTGCCAGCAGCCCCTCCGTACTAGCGGGAGGGCCCGGGGAGCTGTTTTTT. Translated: CASSPSVLAGGPGELFF.

Written as DNA, the CDR3 is TGTGCCACCAGCAGAGGTTTTAGCACAGATACGCAGTATTTT. It codes for CATSRGFSTDTQYF. The chain combines TRBV15 with TRBJ2-3; D call uncertain. CDR1 is LNHNV, CDR2 YYDKDF, per germline (reference sequence). Trimming removed 1 base from V and 0 bases from J, with 5 bases in between. The CDR3 runs 14 residues.

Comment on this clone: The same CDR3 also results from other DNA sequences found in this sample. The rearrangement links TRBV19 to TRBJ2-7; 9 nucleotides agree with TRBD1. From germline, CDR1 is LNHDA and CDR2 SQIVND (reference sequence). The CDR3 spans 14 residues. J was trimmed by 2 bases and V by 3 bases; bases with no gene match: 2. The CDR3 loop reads CASSIRQGAYEQYF. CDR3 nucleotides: TGTGCCAGTAGTATTCGACAGGGGGCCTACGAGCAGTACTTC. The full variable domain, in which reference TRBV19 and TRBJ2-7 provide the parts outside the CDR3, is DGGITQSPKYLFRKEGQNVTLSCEQNLNHDAMYWYRQDPGQGLRLIYYSQIVNDFQKGDIAEGYSVSREKKESFPLTVTSAQKNPTAFYLCASSIRQGAYEQYFGPGTRLTVT.

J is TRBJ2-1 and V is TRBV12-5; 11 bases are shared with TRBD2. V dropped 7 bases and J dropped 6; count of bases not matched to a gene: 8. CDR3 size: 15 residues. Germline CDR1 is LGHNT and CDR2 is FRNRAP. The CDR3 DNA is TGTGCTAGTGCCCTGGGACTAGCGGCCATCAATGAGCAGTTCTTC. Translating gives CASALGLAAINEQFF.

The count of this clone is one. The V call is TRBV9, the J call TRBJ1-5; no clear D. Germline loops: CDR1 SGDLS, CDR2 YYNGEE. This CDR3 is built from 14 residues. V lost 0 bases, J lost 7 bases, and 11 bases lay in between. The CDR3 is CASSVASGSQPQHF. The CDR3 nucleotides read TGTGCCAGCAGCGTAGCCTCGGGTAGCCAGCCCCAGCATTTT.

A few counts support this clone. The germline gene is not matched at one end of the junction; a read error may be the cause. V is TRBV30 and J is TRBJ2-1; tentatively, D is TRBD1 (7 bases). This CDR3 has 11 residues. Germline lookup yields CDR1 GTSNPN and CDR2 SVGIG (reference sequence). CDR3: CAWSVGGGQLF. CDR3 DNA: TGTGCCTGGAGTGTAGGAGGGGGCCAGCTCTTC.

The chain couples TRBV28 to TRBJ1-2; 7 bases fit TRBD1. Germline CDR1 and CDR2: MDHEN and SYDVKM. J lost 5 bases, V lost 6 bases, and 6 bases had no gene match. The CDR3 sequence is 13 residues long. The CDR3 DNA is TGTGCCAGCAGCCCGCCAGGGGGGTATGGCTACACCTTC. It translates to CASSPPGGYGYTF.

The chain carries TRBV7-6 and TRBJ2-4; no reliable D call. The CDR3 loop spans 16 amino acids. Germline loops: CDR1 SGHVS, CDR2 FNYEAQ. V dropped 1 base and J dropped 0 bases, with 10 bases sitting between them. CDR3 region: CASSLDANLAKNIQYF. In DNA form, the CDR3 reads TGTGCCAGCAGCTTAGATGCGAATCTAGCCAAAAACATTCAGTACTTC.

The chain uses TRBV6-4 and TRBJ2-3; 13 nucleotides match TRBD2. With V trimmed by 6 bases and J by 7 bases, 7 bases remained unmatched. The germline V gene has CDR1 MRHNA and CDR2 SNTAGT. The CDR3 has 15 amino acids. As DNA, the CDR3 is TGTGCCAGCAGAGAACTAGCGGGAGGGGGAAATACGCAGTATTTT. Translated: CASRELAGGGNTQYF.

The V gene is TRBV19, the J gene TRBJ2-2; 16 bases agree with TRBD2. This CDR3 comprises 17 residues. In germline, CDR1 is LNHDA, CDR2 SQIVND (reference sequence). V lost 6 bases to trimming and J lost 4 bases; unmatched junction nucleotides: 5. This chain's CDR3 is CASRGLAGGQFTGELFF. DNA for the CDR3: TGTGCCAGTAGGGGACTAGCGGGAGGGCAATTCACCGGGGAGCTGTTTTTT.

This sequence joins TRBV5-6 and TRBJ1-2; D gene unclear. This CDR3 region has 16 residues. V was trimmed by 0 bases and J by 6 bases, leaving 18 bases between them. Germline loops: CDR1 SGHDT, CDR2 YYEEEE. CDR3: CASSLGGSRSANGYTF. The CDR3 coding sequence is TGTGCCAGCAGCTTGGGGGGTAGCAGGTCCGCGAATGGCTACACCTTC.

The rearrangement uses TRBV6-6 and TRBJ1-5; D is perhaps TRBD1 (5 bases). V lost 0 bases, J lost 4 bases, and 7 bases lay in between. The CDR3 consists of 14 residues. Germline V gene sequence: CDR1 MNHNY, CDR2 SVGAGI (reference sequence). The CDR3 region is CASSYSQGNQPQHF. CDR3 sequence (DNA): TGTGCCAGCAGTTACTCGCAGGGAAATCAGCCCCAGCATTTT.

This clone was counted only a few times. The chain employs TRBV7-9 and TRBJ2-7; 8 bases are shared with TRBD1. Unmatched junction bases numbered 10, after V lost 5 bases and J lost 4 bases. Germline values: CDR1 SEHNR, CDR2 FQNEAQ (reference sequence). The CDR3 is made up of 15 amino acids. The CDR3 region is CASSNPTGGIYEQYF. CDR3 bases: TGTGCCAGCAGCAATCCCACAGGGGGGATATACGAGCAGTACTTC.